This note documents a single T cell receptor (beta chain) sequence. These data come from a study of blood T cell repertoires in COVID-19. The table came from immunoSEQ multiplex PCR; TCRdb's copy has only in-frame clones and leaves some out. The sample shows 95,000 to 150,000 clones, roughly four fifths of them seen only once. V shed 0 bases and J shed 1 base, with 10 bases lying between them. Germline lookup yields CDR1 SGDLS and CDR2 YYNGEE. The CDR3 has 16 amino acids. This TCR was sampled from an older woman with acute or convalescent COVID-19. The chain couples TRBV9 to TRBJ2-2, with D possibly TRBD2 on 6 matching bases. The sequenced sample consisted of peripheral blood. The DNA for the CDR3 is TGTGCCAGCAGCGTAGTGTCCGGGGGGAACACCGGGGAGCTGTTTTTT. Translating it yields CASSVVSGGNTGELFF.